This T cell receptor beta chain was retrieved from a study of control samples from healthy donors and cancer patients. Clones were read by immunoSEQ multiplex PCR, and TCRdb kept only the in-frame ones, dropping some. The sample carries some 95,000 clones, just under 95% recorded once. CDR1 and CDR2 (germline): LNHDA, SQIVND (reference sequence). Trimming pared 4 bases from V and 2 bases from J, leaving 14 bases between. This CDR3 is built from 15 residues. The rearrangement uses TRBV19 and TRBJ1-2, with D tentatively TRBD1 (5 bases). The material sequenced was blood. This receptor was identified in a human donor in good health. The donor label of this sample is uncertain. The CDR3 sequence: CASSTLTAGNYGYTF. CDR3 bases: TGTGCCAGTAGTACCTTAACGGCAGGGAACTATGGCTACACCTTC.